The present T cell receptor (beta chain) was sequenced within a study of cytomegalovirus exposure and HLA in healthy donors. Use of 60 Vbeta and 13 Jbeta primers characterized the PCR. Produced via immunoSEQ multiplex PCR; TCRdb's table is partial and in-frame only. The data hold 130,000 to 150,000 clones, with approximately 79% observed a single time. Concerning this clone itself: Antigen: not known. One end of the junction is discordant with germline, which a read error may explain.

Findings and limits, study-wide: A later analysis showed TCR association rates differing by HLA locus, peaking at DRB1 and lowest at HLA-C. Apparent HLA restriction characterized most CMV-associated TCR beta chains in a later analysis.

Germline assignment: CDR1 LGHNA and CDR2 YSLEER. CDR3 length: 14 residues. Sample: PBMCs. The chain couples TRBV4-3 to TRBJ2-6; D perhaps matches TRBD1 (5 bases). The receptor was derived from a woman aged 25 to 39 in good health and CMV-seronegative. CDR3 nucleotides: TGCGCCAGCAGCCTGGTCTCTGGGGCCAACGTCCCGACTTTC. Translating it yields CASSLVSGANVPTF.